The 20 T cell receptor beta chains below were found in one sample sequenced in a study of beta chain features in type 1 diabetes. What was sequenced were expressed TCRB transcripts, since all of the isolated RNA had been reverse transcribed. Produced via immunoSEQ multiplex PCR; TCRdb's table is partial and in-frame only. The top ten hold 0.044% of the sample, which has about 350,000 clones, around 19% seen once. The sequenced sample consisted of naive CD4+ T cells from blood. The receptors derive from a woman under 30 in good health.

This clone was counted a few times. The chain is built from TRBV7-2 and TRBJ1-1, with D possibly TRBD1 on 5 matching bases. In germline, CDR1 is SGHTA, CDR2 FQGNSA. The ends were cut back, 1 base at V and 11 bases at J, with 8 bases in the middle. CDR3 length: 11 residues. DNA of the CDR3: TGTGCCAGCAGCTTAGACAGGTGGGCTTTCTTT. Its translation: CASSLDRWAFF.

V gene TRBV18 combines with J gene TRBJ1-2; 10 bases match TRBD1. V dropped 1 base and J dropped 7; count of bases not matched to a gene: 15. CDR1 KGHSH and CDR2 LQKENI come from the germline V gene. This CDR3 comprises 18 residues. The CDR3 spells CASSPLGQGVSYDGGYTF. CDR3 sequence (DNA): TGTGCCAGCTCACCACTCGGACAGGGGGTTTCGTATGATGGTGGCTACACCTTC.

The chain carries TRBV11-2 and TRBJ2-5, with no clear D. The germline V gene has CDR1 SGHAT and CDR2 FQNNGV. V gave up 3 bases and J gave up 5 bases, with 10 bases separating them. CDR3 length equals 13 residues. CDR3 DNA sequence: TGTGCCAGCAGCTTCGAGGTCCGCGAGACCCAGTACTTC. This translates into CASSFEVRETQYF. Full variable domain (remainder filled in from reference TRBV11-2 and TRBJ2-5): EAGVAQSPRYKIIEKRQSVAFWCNPISGHATLYWYQQILGQGPKLLIQFQNNGVVDDSQLPKDRFSAERLKGVDSTLKIQPAKLEDSAVYLCASSFEVRETQYFGPGTRLLVL.

The chain employs TRBV19 and TRBJ2-5; D remains unclear. The CDR3 extends over 11 amino acids. The germline V gene has CDR1 LNHDA and CDR2 SQIVND (reference sequence). The germline V and J ends were trimmed by 3 bases and 5 bases, with 4 bases remaining between them. In nucleotides, the CDR3 is TGTGCCAGTAGTATGAGGGAGACCCAGTACTTC. Translating it yields CASSMRETQYF.

Only a few counts were recorded for this clone. This sequence joins TRBV30 and TRBJ1-1, with unresolved D. The CDR3 covers 13 residues. The V and J ends lost 3 bases and 3 bases respectively, with 11 bases between them. The germline V gene has CDR1 GTSNPN and CDR2 SVGIG (reference sequence). The CDR3 reads CAWSLGFHTEAFF. In DNA, the CDR3 is TGTGCCTGGAGCCTCGGGTTCCACACTGAAGCTTTCTTT.

The V and J genes are TRBV30 and TRBJ2-7; 9 bases fit TRBD2. From germline, CDR1 is GTSNPN and CDR2 SVGIG (reference sequence). The junction had 3 bases not matched to a gene; V was cut back by 2 bases and J by 4 bases. The CDR3 has 13 residues. The chain's CDR3 is CAWSRTSAYEQYF. CDR3 in DNA: TGTGCCTGGAGTCGGACTAGCGCGTACGAGCAGTACTTC. Looking up the rest from reference TRBV30 and TRBJ2-7 gives the full variable domain: SQTIHQWPATLVQPVGSPLSLECTVEGTSNPNLYWYRQAAGRGLQLLFYSVGIGQISSEVPQNLSASRPQDRQFILSSKKLLLSDSGFYLCAWSRTSAYEQYFGPGTRLTVT.

This clone occurred a few times. CDR3 nucleotide sequence: TGTGCCTGGAGAAACAGAGAGGGCTACACCTTC. It is translated as CAWRNREGYTF. J is TRBJ1-2 and V is TRBV30, with D unclear. Trimming took off 3 bases at V and 8 bases at J, with 10 bases between the two ends. This CDR3 has 11 amino acids. Germline V gene data show CDR1 as GTSNPN and CDR2 as SVGIG (reference sequence).

The chain links TRBV7-9 to TRBJ1-1; weak D call: TRBD1 (5 bases). The V and J ends lost 3 bases and 5 bases respectively, with 13 bases between them. The CDR3 extends over 14 amino acids. Germline V gives CDR1 SEHNR, CDR2 FQNEAQ (reference sequence). The DNA for the CDR3 is TGTGCCAGCAGCTTCACCATGGGGGGGACTGAAGCTTTCTTT. Translated, it gives CASSFTMGGTEAFF.

The CDR3 protein is CASSLGAGGGQPQHF. CDR3 nucleotide sequence: TGCGCCAGCAGCTTGGGGGCCGGGGGGGGTCAGCCCCAGCATTTT. The chain has TRBV5-1 and TRBJ1-5; tentatively, D is TRBD1 (5 bases). The CDR3 runs 15 residues. Trimming stripped 0 bases from V and 6 bases from J, with 13 bases between. CDR1 and CDR2 from the germline V gene are SGHRS and YFSETQ.

This clone was seen more than once but under ten times. J is TRBJ1-1 and V is TRBV5-1, with 9 bases aligning to TRBD1. V was clipped by 5 bases and J by 6 bases; unmatched bases: 8. The CDR3 contains 14 residues. CDR1 SGHRS and CDR2 YFSETQ come from the germline V gene. This CDR3 is CASRVQGAYPEAFF. The CDR3 bases are TGCGCCAGCAGGGTACAGGGGGCATATCCTGAAGCTTTCTTT.

In its sample, this clone was seen a few times. The genes are TRBV19 and TRBJ1-2, with no clear D. Trimming removed 6 bases from V and 2 bases from J, with 13 bases in between. This CDR3 contains 14 residues. The germline gives CDR1 LNHDA, CDR2 SQIVND (reference sequence). The CDR3 sequence is CASSKLRGNYGYTF. The CDR3 region has the DNA TGTGCCAGTAGCAAGCTCCGAGGGAACTATGGCTACACCTTC.

This chain uses TRBV30 with TRBJ1-1; D might be TRBD1 (5 bases). Germline lookup yields CDR1 GTSNPN and CDR2 SVGIG (reference sequence). V was clipped by 5 bases and J by 1 base, with 8 bases between them. The CDR3 is 12 amino acids. CDR3 sequence: CAWSGQNTEAFF. The CDR3 bases are TGTGCCTGGTCTGGACAGAACACTGAAGCTTTCTTT.

This clone was observed a few times. Here the CDR3 DNA reads TGTGCCAGCAGCTTAGGGGAGAACCAGCCCCAGCATTTT. Translation: CASSLGENQPQHF. This chain connects TRBV7-2 to TRBJ1-5; no firm D call. CDR1 SGHTA and CDR2 FQGNSA come from the germline V gene. The CDR3 covers 13 residues. V was cut by 1 base and J by 7 bases, with 8 bases left in between.

The chain links TRBV7-8 to TRBJ2-7; 7 bases match TRBD2. Germline V gene data show CDR1 as SGHVS and CDR2 as FQNEAQ. The CDR3 covers 14 residues. V was clipped by 5 bases and J by 6 bases; unmatched bases: 10. The CDR3 sequence: CASSPGWTRGEQYF. The CDR3 DNA is TGTGCCAGCAGCCCGGGATGGACTAGAGGCGAGCAGTACTTC.

This clone occurred a few times. The chain couples TRBV12-5 to TRBJ1-1; D is ambiguous. CDR3 length: 12 residues. Germline V CDR1 and CDR2: LGHNT, FRNRAP. Trimming shortened V by 7 bases and J by 6 bases, and 12 bases separated the two germline ends. CDR3 loop: CASASSGPEAFF. The CDR3 coding sequence is TGTGCTAGTGCTTCGAGCGGCCCTGAAGCTTTCTTT.

The V call is TRBV9, the J call TRBJ1-1; D is unclear. Trimming removed 4 bases from V and 3 bases from J, with 25 bases in between. This CDR3 is built from 18 residues. CDR1 is SGDLS and CDR2 is YYNGEE in the germline V gene. The CDR3 coding sequence is TGTGCCAGCAGCTACGGCCTGAGACCAGGTTCTTTGGACACTGAAGCTTTCTTT. Its protein product is CASSYGLRPGSLDTEAFF.

This sequence joins TRBV7-2 and TRBJ2-3; 10 nucleotides match TRBD2. Trimming cost V 3 bases and J 6 bases; bases outside gene matches: 6. CDR3 length: 15 amino acids. In germline, CDR1 is SGHTA, CDR2 FQGNSA. The CDR3 DNA is TGTGCCAGCAGCTTCGGAGCGGGAGGGCGGGATACGCAGTATTTT. Translation gives CASSFGAGGRDTQYF.

This clone was observed a few times. The chain has TRBV5-4 and TRBJ1-1; D is possibly TRBD1 (5 bases). Trimming took 4 bases from V and 0 from J, leaving 10 bases between them. This CDR3 has 14 amino acids. CDR1 and CDR2 (germline): SGHNT, YYREEE (reference sequence). CDR3 sequence reads: CASSLDNLNTEAFF. CDR3 sequence (DNA): TGTGCCAGCAGCCTGGACAATTTGAACACTGAAGCTTTCTTT.

CDR3 bases: TGTGCCAGCAGTTCCCTGACAGGGGGCAATCAGCCCCAGCATTTT. It specifies CASSSLTGGNQPQHF. The chain uses TRBV6-5 and TRBJ1-5; the match to TRBD1 covers 8 bases. The CDR3 extends over 15 amino acids. Unmatched junction bases numbered 4, after V lost 4 bases and J lost 2 bases. Germline CDR1 MNHEY, CDR2 SVGAGI.

This clone was observed a handful of times. The chain combines TRBV11-2 with TRBJ2-7, with D maybe TRBD1 (6 bases). With 4 bases removed from V and 2 bases from J, the gap between germline ends came to 12 bases. The CDR3 contains 14 residues. Germline loops: CDR1 SGHAT, CDR2 FQNNGV. CDR3 DNA: TGTGCCAGCAGCTGGGCCGGGACACCCTACGAGCAGTACTTC. Translation gives CASSWAGTPYEQYF.